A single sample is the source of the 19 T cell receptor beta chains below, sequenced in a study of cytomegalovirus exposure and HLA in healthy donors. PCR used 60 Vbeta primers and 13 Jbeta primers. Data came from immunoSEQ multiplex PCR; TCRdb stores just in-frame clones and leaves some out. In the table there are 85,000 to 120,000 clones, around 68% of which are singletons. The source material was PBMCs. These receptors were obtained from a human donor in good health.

CDR3 loop: CASSSPGTSGRAGNEQFF. The CDR3 DNA reads TGTGCCAGCAGCTCACCCGGGACTAGCGGGAGGGCCGGGAATGAGCAGTTCTTC. The rearrangement joins TRBV7-9 to TRBJ2-1, with 16 bases that match TRBD2. Per germline, CDR1 SEHNR and CDR2 FQNEAQ (reference sequence). The V and J ends lost 4 bases and 7 bases, in that order; junction bases with no gene match: 10. This CDR3 spans 18 amino acids.

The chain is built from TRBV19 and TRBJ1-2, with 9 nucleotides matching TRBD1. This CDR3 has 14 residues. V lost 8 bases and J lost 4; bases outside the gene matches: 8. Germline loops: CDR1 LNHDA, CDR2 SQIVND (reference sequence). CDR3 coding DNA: TGTGCCAGTGAGGAGGGACAGGGCTTCTATGGCTACACCTTC. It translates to CASEEGQGFYGYTF.

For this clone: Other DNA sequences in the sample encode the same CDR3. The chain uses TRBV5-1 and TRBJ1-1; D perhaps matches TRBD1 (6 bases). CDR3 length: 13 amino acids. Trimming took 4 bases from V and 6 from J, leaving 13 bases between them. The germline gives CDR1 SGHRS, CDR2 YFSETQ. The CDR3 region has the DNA TGCGCCAGCAGCGTTTCAGGGGTAGCTGAAGCTTTCTTT. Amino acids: CASSVSGVAEAFF.

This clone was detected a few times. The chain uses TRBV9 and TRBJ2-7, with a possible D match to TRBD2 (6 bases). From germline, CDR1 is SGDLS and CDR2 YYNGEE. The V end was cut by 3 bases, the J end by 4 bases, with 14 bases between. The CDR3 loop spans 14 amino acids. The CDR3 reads CASSGPEGLYEQYF. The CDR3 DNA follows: TGTGCCAGCAGCGGACCGGAGGGACTTTACGAGCAGTACTTC.

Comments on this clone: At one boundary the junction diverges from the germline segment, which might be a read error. CDR3: CASSLRAQNAEAFF. The CDR3 DNA follows: TGTGCCAGCAGTTTACGCGCACAGAACGCTGAAGCTTTCTTT. The gene calls are TRBV27 and TRBJ1-1; D gene uncertain. CDR1 and CDR2 (germline): MNHEY, SMNVEV (reference sequence). The CDR3 contains 14 residues.

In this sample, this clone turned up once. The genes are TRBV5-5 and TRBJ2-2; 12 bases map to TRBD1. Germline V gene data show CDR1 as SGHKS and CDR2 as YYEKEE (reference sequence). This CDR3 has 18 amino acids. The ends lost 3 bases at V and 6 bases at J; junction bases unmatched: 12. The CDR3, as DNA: TGTGCCAGCAGCTATTCCCCTAAGGGACAGGGGGCTCCCGGGGAGCTGTTTTTT. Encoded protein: CASSYSPKGQGAPGELFF.

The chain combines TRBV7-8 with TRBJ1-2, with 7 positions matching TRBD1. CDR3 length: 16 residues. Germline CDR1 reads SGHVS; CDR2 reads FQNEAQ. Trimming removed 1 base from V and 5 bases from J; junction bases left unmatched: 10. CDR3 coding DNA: TGTGCCAGCAGCTTAGGGGACAGAATTGGGCAGTATGGCTACACCTTC. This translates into CASSLGDRIGQYGYTF.

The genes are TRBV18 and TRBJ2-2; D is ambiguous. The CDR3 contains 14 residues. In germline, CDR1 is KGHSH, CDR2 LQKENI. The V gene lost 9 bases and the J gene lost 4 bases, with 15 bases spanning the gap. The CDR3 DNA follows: TGTGCCAGTTACCGGCGCGGATTCACCGGGGAGCTGTTTTTT. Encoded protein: CASYRRGFTGELFF.

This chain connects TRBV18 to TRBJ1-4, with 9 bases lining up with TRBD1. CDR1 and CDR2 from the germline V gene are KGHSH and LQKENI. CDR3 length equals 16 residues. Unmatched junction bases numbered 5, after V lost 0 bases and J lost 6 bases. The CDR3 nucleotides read TGTGCCAGCTCACCACCAAACAGGGGGCGAGATGAAAAACTGTTTTTT. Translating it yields CASSPPNRGRDEKLFF.

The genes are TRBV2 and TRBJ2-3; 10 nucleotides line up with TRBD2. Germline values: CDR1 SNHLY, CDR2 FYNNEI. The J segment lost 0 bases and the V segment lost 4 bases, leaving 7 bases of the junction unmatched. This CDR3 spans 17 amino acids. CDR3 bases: TGTGCCAGCAGTGCCTCAACTAGCGGGATGAGCACAGATACGCAGTATTTT. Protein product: CASSASTSGMSTDTQYF.

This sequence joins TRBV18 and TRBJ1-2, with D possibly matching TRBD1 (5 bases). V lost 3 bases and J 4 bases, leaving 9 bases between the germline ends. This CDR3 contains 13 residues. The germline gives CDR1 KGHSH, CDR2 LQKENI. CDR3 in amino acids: CASSPDQGYGYTF. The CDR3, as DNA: TGTGCCAGCTCACCCGATCAGGGCTATGGCTACACCTTC.

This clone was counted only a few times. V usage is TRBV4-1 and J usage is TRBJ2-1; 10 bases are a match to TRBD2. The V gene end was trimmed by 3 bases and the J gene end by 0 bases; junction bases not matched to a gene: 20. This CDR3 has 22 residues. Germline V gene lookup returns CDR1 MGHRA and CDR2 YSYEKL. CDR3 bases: TGCGCCAGCAGCCAGAAAGCAGCTAGCGGGAGTAAATTGGATATCTCCTACAATGAGCAGTTCTTC. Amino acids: CASSQKAASGSKLDISYNEQFF.

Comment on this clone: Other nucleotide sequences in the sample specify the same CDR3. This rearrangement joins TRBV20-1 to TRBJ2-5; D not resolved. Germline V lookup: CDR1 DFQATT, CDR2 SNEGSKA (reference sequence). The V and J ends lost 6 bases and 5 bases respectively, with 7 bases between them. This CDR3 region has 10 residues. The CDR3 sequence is CSAIQETQYF. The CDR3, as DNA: TGCAGTGCGATACAGGAGACCCAGTACTTC.

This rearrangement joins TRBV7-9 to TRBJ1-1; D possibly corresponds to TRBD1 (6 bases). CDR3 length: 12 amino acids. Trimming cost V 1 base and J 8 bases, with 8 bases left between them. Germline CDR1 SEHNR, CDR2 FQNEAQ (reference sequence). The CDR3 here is CASSLEGVEAFF. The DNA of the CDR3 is TGTGCCAGCAGCTTAGAGGGGGTAGAAGCTTTCTTT.

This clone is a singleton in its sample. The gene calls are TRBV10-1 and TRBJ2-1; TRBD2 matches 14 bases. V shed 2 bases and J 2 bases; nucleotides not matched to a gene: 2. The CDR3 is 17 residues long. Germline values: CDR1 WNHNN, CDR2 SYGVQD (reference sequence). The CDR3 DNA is TGCGCCAGCAGTGAGGCGGGACTAGCGGGAGCCTACAATGAGCAGTTCTTC. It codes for CASSEAGLAGAYNEQFF.

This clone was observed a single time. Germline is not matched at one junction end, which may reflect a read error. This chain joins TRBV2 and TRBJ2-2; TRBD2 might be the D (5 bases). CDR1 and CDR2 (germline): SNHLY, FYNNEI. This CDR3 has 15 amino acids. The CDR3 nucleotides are TGTGCCAGCAGTGAAAGGACCCCGAACACCGGGGAGCTGTTCTTT. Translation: CASSERTPNTGELFF.

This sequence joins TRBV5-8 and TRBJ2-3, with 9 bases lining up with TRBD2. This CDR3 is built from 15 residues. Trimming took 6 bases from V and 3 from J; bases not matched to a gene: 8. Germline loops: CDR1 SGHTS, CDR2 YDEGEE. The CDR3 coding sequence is TGTGCCAGCACGCGGGAGGGCCTTAATACAGATACGCAGTATTTT. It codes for CASTREGLNTDTQYF.

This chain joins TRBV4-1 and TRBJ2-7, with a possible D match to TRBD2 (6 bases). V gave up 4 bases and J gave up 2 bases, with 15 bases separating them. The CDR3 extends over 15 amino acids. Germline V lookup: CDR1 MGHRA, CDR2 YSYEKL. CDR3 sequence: CASSPGGMGPYEQYF. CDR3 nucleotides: TGCGCCAGCAGCCCCGGCGGGATGGGGCCCTACGAGCAGTACTTC.

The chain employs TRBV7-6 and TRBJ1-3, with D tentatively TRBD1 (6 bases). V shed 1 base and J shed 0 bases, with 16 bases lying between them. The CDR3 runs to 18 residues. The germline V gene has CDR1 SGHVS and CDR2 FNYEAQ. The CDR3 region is CASSLGTVLTNSGNTIYF. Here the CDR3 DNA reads TGTGCCAGCAGCTTAGGGACAGTACTGACAAACTCTGGAAACACCATATATTTT.